In this sample, the clone carrying this TCR beta chain turned up many times. No antigen is known for it. This CDR3 region has 14 residues. V was cut by 4 bases and J by 3 bases, with 16 bases left in between. Germline lookup yields CDR1 SQVTM and CDR2 ANQGSEA. This specimen comes from a study of Graves' ophthalmopathy and Graves' hyperthyroidism. Disease in donors with ophthalmopathy had moderate-to-severe activity, CAS ≥3, NOSPECS ≥4 and under 3 months' duration. Exclusion criteria comprised other autoimmune diseases, uncontrolled infections, pregnancy or lactation in patients. Thyroid ultrasound, orbital computed tomography, TRAb, serum thyroxine and clinical symptoms formed the basis of diagnosis. Findings and caveats of the study: Built on 13 signatures, a model told ophthalmopathy apart from stable hyperthyroidism with 85% to 90% sensitivity and approximately 80% specificity.

Investigators amplified TCR beta CDR3 regions from RNA transcripts. First-round RT-PCR used HTBI primers; second-round multiplex PCR followed. TCRdb redid the calling of the multiplex PCR reads with MiXCR, one entry per CDR3 protein. The sample lists 450,000 or so distinct CDR3 sequences, about 15% occurring once. The V call is TRBV29-1, the J call TRBJ2-7, with a weak D call TRBD2 (6 bases). Sequencing was done on a sample of blood. This clonotype was obtained from a woman aged 30 to 39 with Graves' ophthalmopathy. CDR3 loop: CSVVGGTQIYEQYF. CDR3 bases: TGCAGCGTTGTGGGGGGTACCCAAATCTACGAGCAGTACTTC.